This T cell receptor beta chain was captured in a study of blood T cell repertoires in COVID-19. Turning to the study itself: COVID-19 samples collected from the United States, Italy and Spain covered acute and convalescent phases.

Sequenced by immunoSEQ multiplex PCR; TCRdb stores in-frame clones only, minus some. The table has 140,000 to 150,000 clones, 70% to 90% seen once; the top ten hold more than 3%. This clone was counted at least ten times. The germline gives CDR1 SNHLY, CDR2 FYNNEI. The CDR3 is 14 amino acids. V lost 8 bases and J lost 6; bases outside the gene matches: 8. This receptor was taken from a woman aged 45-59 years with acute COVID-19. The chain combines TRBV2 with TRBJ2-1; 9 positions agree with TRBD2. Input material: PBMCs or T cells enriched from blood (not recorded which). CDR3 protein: CASSTGLASNEQFF. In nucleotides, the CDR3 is TGTGCCAGCTCTACGGGACTAGCTTCCAATGAGCAGTTCTTC.